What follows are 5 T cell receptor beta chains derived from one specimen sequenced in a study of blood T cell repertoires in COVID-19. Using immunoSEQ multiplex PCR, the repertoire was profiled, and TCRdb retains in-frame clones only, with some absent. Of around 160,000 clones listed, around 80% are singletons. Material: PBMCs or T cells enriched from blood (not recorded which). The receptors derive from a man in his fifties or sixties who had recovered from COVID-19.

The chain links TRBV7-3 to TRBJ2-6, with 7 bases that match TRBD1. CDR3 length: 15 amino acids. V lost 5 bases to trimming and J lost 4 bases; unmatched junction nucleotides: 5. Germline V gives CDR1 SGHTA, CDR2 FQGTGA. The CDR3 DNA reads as TGTGCCAGCAGCCCCACAGGGGAAGGGGCCAACGTCCTGACTTTC. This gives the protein CASSPTGEGANVLTF.

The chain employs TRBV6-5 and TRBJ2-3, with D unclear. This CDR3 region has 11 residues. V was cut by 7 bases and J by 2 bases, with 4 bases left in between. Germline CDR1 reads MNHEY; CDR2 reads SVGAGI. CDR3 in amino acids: CASTSTDTQYF. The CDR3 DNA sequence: TGTGCCAGCACCTCCACAGATACGCAGTATTTT.

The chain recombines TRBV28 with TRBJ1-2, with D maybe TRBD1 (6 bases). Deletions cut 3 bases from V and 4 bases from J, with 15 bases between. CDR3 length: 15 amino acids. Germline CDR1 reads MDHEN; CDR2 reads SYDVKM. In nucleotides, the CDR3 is TGTGCCAGCAGTTTCCTCGACAGGTCTCTCTATGGCTACACCTTC. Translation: CASSFLDRSLYGYTF.

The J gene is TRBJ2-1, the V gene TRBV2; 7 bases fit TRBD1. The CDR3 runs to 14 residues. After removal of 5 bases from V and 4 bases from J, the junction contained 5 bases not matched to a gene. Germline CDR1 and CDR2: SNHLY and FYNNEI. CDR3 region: CASSPDRSYNEQFF. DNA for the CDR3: TGTGCCAGCAGTCCGGACAGGTCTTACAATGAGCAGTTCTTC.

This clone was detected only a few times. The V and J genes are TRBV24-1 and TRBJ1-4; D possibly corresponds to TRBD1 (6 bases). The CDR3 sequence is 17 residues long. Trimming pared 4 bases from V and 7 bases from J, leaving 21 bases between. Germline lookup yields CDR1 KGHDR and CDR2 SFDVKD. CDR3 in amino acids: CATSDSAHTGFGEKLFF. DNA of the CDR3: TGTGCCACCAGTGACTCCGCGCATACAGGGTTTGGTGAAAAACTGTTTTTT.